Sequencing of this T cell receptor beta chain was carried out in a study of metastatic and nonmetastatic thyroid tumors. Study as a whole: Where malignant and benign thyroid patients were concerned, repertoires were compared across blood and tumor or nodule tissue.

Patients were all untreated before their thyroid surgery. Through MiXCR, TCRdb re-clonotyped the PCR reads. Among 11,000 to 15,000 clones listed, approximately 12% were seen once. This TCR derives from a female donor with papillary thyroid cancer or a benign thyroid nodule (not recorded which). Some clones in this sample may be carry-over from other donors' samples. Material: blood.

In nucleotides, the CDR3 is TGTGCCACCAGTTCCGTAGGTAACCCTGAAAAACTGTTTTTT. This sequence encodes CATSSVGNPEKLFF. The chain combines TRBV24-1 with TRBJ1-4; D ambiguous. The CDR3 length is 14 residues. Germline V gene lookup returns CDR1 KGHDR and CDR2 SFDVKD. V gave up 6 bases and J gave up 7 bases, with 14 bases separating them.